This T cell receptor beta chain was captured by sequencing in a study of blood T cell repertoires in COVID-19. Study at large: From the United States, Italy and Spain came samples of acute and convalescent COVID-19.

Per germline, CDR1 SGHRS and CDR2 YFSETQ. The CDR3 is 15 amino acids. The V segment lost 4 bases and the J segment 7 bases; nucleotides outside the gene matches: 6. Method: immunoSEQ multiplex PCR; TCRdb's copy keeps in-frame clones and lacks some. The sample consists of some 190,000 clones, around 82% of them appearing once. The sequenced sample consisted of peripheral blood. This clonotype was sampled from a man older than 75 with COVID-19, enrolled during active disease. The chain links TRBV5-1 to TRBJ1-4, with TRBD1 matching 11 bases. CDR3 amino acids: CASSPDRGRGEKLFF. The CDR3 DNA reads TGCGCCAGCAGCCCGGACAGGGGGCGCGGTGAAAAACTGTTTTTT.